The 12 T cell receptor beta chains reported below all come from one sample, sequenced in a study of circulating and synovial CD4+ cells in juvenile arthritis (dated by TCRdb to the mid-2010s). Library preparation was by the immunoSEQ multiplex PCR assay. TCRdb retrieved this table from immuneACCESS and kept in-frame rearrangements only. Not all clones are present; in checked studies, unresolved V genes account for under half, and no reason is known for the remainder. Present in this sample are tens of thousands of clones, about 95% of which were seen just once. Approximately 0.17% of the sample comes from the top ten. The material sequenced was CD4+ T cells from blood. The receptors shown here come from a human donor with juvenile idiopathic arthritis.

This clone was seen a single time. The chain couples TRBV28 to TRBJ1-5; D uncertain. The germline CDR1 and CDR2 sequences are MDHEN and SYDVKM. This CDR3 comprises 13 residues. V lost 3 bases and J lost 7, with 10 bases in between. CDR3 coding DNA: TGTGCCAGCAGTTTCCGGGTACACCAGCCCCAGCATTTT. It translates to CASSFRVHQPQHF.

The chain uses TRBV2 and TRBJ2-1; D is unclear. V lost 2 bases to trimming and J lost 10 bases, with 3 bases between them. The germline gives CDR1 SNHLY, CDR2 FYNNEI. There are 10 residues in the CDR3. CDR3: CASSETEQFF. In nucleotides, the CDR3 is TGTGCCAGCAGTGAAACAGAGCAGTTCTTC.

Only one count was recorded for this clone. This chain links TRBV6-5 with TRBJ2-1; 14 bases map to TRBD2. The junction had 10 bases not matched to a gene; V was cut back by 6 bases and J by 12 bases. Per the germline V gene, CDR1 is MNHEY and CDR2 is SVGAGI. The CDR3 is 15 amino acids. The CDR3, as DNA: TGTGCCAGCAGACCCCCCGGGACTAGCGGGAGTTCGCAGTTCTTC. Translation: CASRPPGTSGSSQFF.

The chain uses TRBV15 and TRBJ1-2, with D perhaps TRBD1 (6 bases). This CDR3 has 15 residues. Germline loops: CDR1 LNHNV, CDR2 YYDKDF (reference sequence). Deletions cut 1 base from V and 3 bases from J, with 12 bases between. CDR3 sequence (DNA): TGTGCCACCAGCAGAGGTGTGGGGGCGGACTATGGCTACACCTTC. Residues: CATSRGVGADYGYTF.

This clone was counted a few times. V usage is TRBV5-4 and J usage is TRBJ1-4, with 7 bases fitting TRBD1. The CDR3 consists of 14 residues. Germline values: CDR1 SGHNT, CDR2 YYREEE (reference sequence). The junction had 1 base not matched to a gene; V was cut back by 2 bases and J by 3 bases. CDR3 DNA sequence: TGTGCCAGCAGCTTCGGGACAGCTAATGAAAAACTGTTTTTT. Its translation is CASSFGTANEKLFF.

A single count supports this clone. The chain recombines TRBV5-4 with TRBJ1-2, with D perhaps matching TRBD1 (6 bases). The CDR3 totals 16 residues. V lost 0 bases and J 7 bases, leaving 19 bases between the germline ends. Germline V CDR1 and CDR2: SGHNT, YYREEE (reference sequence). Here the CDR3 reads CASSLGYTGQDLGYTF. The CDR3, as DNA: TGTGCCAGCAGCTTGGGATATACAGGGCAGGATCTTGGCTACACCTTC. Full variable domain (remainder filled in from reference TRBV5-4 and TRBJ1-2): ETGVTQSPTHLIKTRGQQVTLRCSSQSGHNTVSWYQQALGQGPQFIFQYYREEENGRGNFPPRFSGLQFPNYSSELNVNALELDDSALYLCASSLGYTGQDLGYTFGSGTRLTVV.

The chain has TRBV5-1 and TRBJ2-3; 7 nucleotides match TRBD2. Germline V gene data show CDR1 as SGHRS and CDR2 as YFSETQ. CDR3 size: 16 residues. Unmatched junction bases numbered 5, after V lost 0 bases and J lost 1 base. CDR3 DNA: TGCGCCAGCAGCTTGGGCCGGGGAGGGGGCACAGATACGCAGTATTTT. Protein: CASSLGRGGGTDTQYF.

The chain combines TRBV11-2 with TRBJ2-2; weak D call: TRBD2 (6 bases). CDR3 length: 18 residues. CDR1 and CDR2 from the germline V gene are SGHAT and FQNNGV. The V end was cut by 0 bases, the J end by 5 bases, with 19 bases between. CDR3 sequence: CASSLDGGVRDWTGELFF. The DNA of the CDR3 is TGTGCCAGCAGCTTAGACGGCGGGGTCAGGGATTGGACCGGGGAGCTGTTTTTT.

This sequence joins TRBV4-1 and TRBJ2-5; 8 nucleotides match TRBD2. CDR3 length: 15 residues. Germline trimming cut 2 bases from V and 5 bases from J; bases unmatched to any gene: 7. Germline CDR1 and CDR2: MGHRA and YSYEKL. In DNA, the CDR3 is TGCGCCAGCAGCCAATACCTGACTAGCGCGGAGACCCAGTACTTC. Translating gives CASSQYLTSAETQYF.

To note about this clone: The same CDR3 is also encoded by other DNA sequences in this sample. This chain uses TRBV29-1 with TRBJ1-1, with a weak D call TRBD1 (5 bases). CDR3 size: 13 residues. The V gene lost 4 bases and the J gene lost 1 base, with 10 bases spanning the gap. CDR1 is SQVTM and CDR2 is ANQGSEA in the germline V gene. As DNA, the CDR3 is TGCAGCGTTGTGCGGCAGGGGAACACTGAAGCTTTCTTT. Translation gives CSVVRQGNTEAFF.

CDR3 loop: CASSLEEFKAFF. The DNA of the CDR3 is TGTGCCAGCAGCCTAGAGGAGTTCAAAGCTTTCTTT. The rearrangement uses TRBV28 and TRBJ1-1; the D is unclear. Germline CDR1 reads MDHEN; CDR2 reads SYDVKM. The CDR3 loop spans 12 amino acids. Trimming removed 6 bases at V and 9 bases at J, with 14 bases between.

This chain uses TRBV28 with TRBJ1-5; weak D call: TRBD1 (5 bases). The V gene lost 5 bases and the J gene lost 6 bases, with 14 bases spanning the gap. This CDR3 has 14 amino acids. CDR1 is MDHEN, CDR2 SYDVKM, per germline. The CDR3 DNA is TGTGCCAGCAGTGGACGGGGGGGGAGTCAGCCCCAGCATTTT. As protein: CASSGRGGSQPQHF.